The 8 T cell receptor beta chains given below trace back to one sample, sequenced in a study of shared clonotypes between healthy human individuals. Data came from immunoSEQ multiplex PCR; TCRdb stores just in-frame clones and leaves some out. In the table there are about 2 million clones, 85% to 95% of which are singletons. The specimen was naive CD4+ T cells sorted from blood. The subset was: CD45RA+ positively selected. The receptor source for this set is a man younger than 30 in good health.

The table lists this clone with many counts. This chain links TRBV18 with TRBJ2-7; 8 positions agree with TRBD1. The CDR3 length is 15 residues. V lost 6 bases and J lost 1; bases outside the gene matches: 8. Germline V gene data show CDR1 as KGHSH and CDR2 as LQKENI. The CDR3 region is CASSRGQGESYEQYF. For the CDR3, the DNA is TGTGCCAGCTCCCGCGGACAGGGAGAGTCCTACGAGCAGTACTTC.

J is TRBJ2-3 and V is TRBV9; no reliable D call. The V and J ends lost 0 bases and 4 bases respectively, with 9 bases between them. In germline, CDR1 is SGDLS, CDR2 YYNGEE. The CDR3 contains 14 residues. The CDR3 region has the DNA TGTGCCAGCAGCGTAGCTGGATCGGCAGATACGCAGTATTTT. Translated, it gives CASSVAGSADTQYF.

The V gene is TRBV10-3, the J gene TRBJ2-3; 12 nucleotides line up with TRBD2. V gave up 6 bases and J gave up 7 bases; unmatched junction bases: 5. Germline V lookup: CDR1 ENHRY, CDR2 SYGVKD. There are 14 residues in the CDR3. DNA for the CDR3: TGTGCCATCAGACCGACTAGCGGGAGACATACGCAGTATTTT. Translation gives CAIRPTSGRHTQYF.

In the case of this clone: The same CDR3 arises from other DNA sequences in this sample as well. The V call is TRBV19, the J call TRBJ2-2; 7 bases are a match to TRBD1. This CDR3 comprises 14 residues. Germline trimming cut 4 bases from V and 6 bases from J; bases unmatched to any gene: 5. Germline CDR1 reads LNHDA; CDR2 reads SQIVND (reference sequence). Here the CDR3 DNA reads TGTGCCAGTAGTAGCCCAGGGGGATCCGGGGAGCTGTTTTTT. This encodes CASSSPGGSGELFF.

The chain has TRBV7-2 and TRBJ2-7; 8 positions agree with TRBD2. With V trimmed by 2 bases and J by 6 bases, 3 bases remained unmatched. Germline-derived CDR1 and CDR2 are SGHTA and FQGNSA. This CDR3 is built from 13 residues. The CDR3 here is CASSLSGSTEQYF. Written as DNA, the CDR3 is TGTGCCAGCAGCTTAAGCGGGAGTACCGAGCAGTACTTC.

Concerning this clone: With a much larger clone just one base away, this may be a read error. The V gene is TRBV7-2, the J gene TRBJ2-3; either TRBD1 or TRBD2 may fit D (5 bases each). This CDR3 is built from 13 residues. V lost 5 bases and J lost 0, with 6 bases in between. Germline CDR1 is SGHTA and CDR2 is FQGNSA. In DNA form, the CDR3 reads TGTGCCAGCAGCGGGGACAGCACAGATACGCAGTATTTT. Protein: CASSGDSTDTQYF.

The chain is built from TRBV9 and TRBJ1-5; unclear D gene. V was cut by 3 bases and J by 0 bases, with 10 bases left in between. This CDR3 contains 15 residues. CDR1 and CDR2 from the germline V gene are SGDLS and YYNGEE. The CDR3 loop is CASSADGYSNQPQHF. CDR3 nucleotide sequence: TGTGCCAGCAGCGCCGACGGATATAGCAATCAGCCCCAGCATTTT.

V usage is TRBV6-6 and J usage is TRBJ2-5; the D is unclear. V was pared by 4 bases and J by 3 bases, with 6 bases between. Germline V CDR1 and CDR2: MNHNY, SVGAGI (reference sequence). The CDR3 consists of 12 residues. The CDR3 nucleotides are TGTGCCAGCAGTTTAGCCAAAGAGACCCAGTACTTC. Residues: CASSLAKETQYF.